The 17 T cell receptor beta chains presented below share a single source sample, sequenced in a study of beta chain features in type 1 diabetes. Every bit of the isolated RNA underwent reverse transcription, so sequencing read expressed TCRB transcripts. TCRdb's table, derived via immunoSEQ multiplex PCR, lists solely in-frame clones and lacks some. The sample includes about 900,000 clones, roughly 15% seen only once; the top ten take 0.023%. The sequenced sample consisted of naive CD4+ T cells from blood. The receptors here all came from a young woman in good health.

The CDR3 reads CASRLDLSTDTQYF. The DNA of the CDR3 is TGTGCCAGCAGGTTAGACTTAAGCACAGATACGCAGTATTTT. This chain joins TRBV6-6 and TRBJ2-3; no reliable D call. The CDR3 sequence is 14 residues long. CDR1 is MNHNY and CDR2 is SVGAGI in the germline V gene (reference sequence). Trimming took 6 bases from V and 0 from J, leaving 10 bases between them.

The chain joins TRBV7-3 to TRBJ2-7; D gene ambiguous. Germline CDR1 and CDR2: SGHTA and FQGTGA. Trimming took off 3 bases at V and 1 base at J, with 4 bases between the two ends. This CDR3 contains 12 residues. CDR3 loop: CASSFGSYEQYF. CDR3 DNA sequence: TGTGCCAGCAGCTTTGGGTCCTACGAGCAGTACTTC.

The chain carries TRBV2 and TRBJ2-7; tentatively, D is TRBD1 (6 bases). The germline V and J ends were trimmed by 7 bases and 6 bases, with 16 bases remaining between them. This CDR3 is 13 amino acids long. The germline CDR1 and CDR2 sequences are SNHLY and FYNNEI. The CDR3 DNA reads as TGTGCCAGCACGATTTTTGGGGGCATCGAGCAGTACTTC. Translating it yields CASTIFGGIEQYF.

The chain recombines TRBV29-1 with TRBJ2-7; the match to TRBD1 covers 7 bases. Germline V gene lookup returns CDR1 SQVTM and CDR2 ANQGSEA. The CDR3 loop spans 13 amino acids. V lost 6 bases to trimming and J lost 3 bases; unmatched junction nucleotides: 8. This chain's CDR3 is CSVAEDRIYEQYF. CDR3 DNA: TGCAGCGTAGCTGAGGACAGGATCTACGAGCAGTACTTC.

This clone was seen a few times. The genes are TRBV12-5 and TRBJ2-1, with D possibly TRBD1 on 5 matching bases. V was clipped by 4 bases and J by 0 bases, with 16 bases between them. The CDR3 runs to 17 residues. CDR1 is LGHNT and CDR2 is FRNRAP in the germline V gene. CDR3 DNA: TGTGCTAGTGGTTCTTTAGGGGCGCCGAGCTCCTACAATGAGCAGTTCTTC. Its translation is CASGSLGAPSSYNEQFF. The full variable domain, with the rest looked up from reference TRBV12-5 and TRBJ2-1, is DARVTQTPRHKVTEMGQEVTMRCQPILGHNTVFWYRQTMMQGLELLAYFRNRAPLDDSGMPKDRFSAEMPDATLATLKIQPSEPRDSAVYFCASGSLGAPSSYNEQFFGPGTRLTVL.

J is TRBJ2-3 and V is TRBV11-1; D unclear. This CDR3 is built from 16 residues. CDR1 and CDR2 from the germline V gene are SGHAT and FQDESV (reference sequence). Trimming took off 1 base at V and 6 bases at J, with 17 bases between the two ends. CDR3 sequence reads: CASSLEGVGRRDTQYF. CDR3 DNA sequence: TGTGCCAGCAGCTTAGAAGGAGTCGGCCGTAGGGATACGCAGTATTTT.

The chain couples TRBV6-5 to TRBJ2-5; 8 positions match TRBD1. The assigned J gene may be wrong: the sequence end matches TRBJ2-7 better. Germline CDR1 and CDR2: MNHEY and SVGAGI. CDR3 length: 14 residues. The CDR3 loop is CASRSGQASYEQYF. In DNA, the CDR3 is TGTGCCAGCAGGTCGGGACAGGCGTCCTACGAGCAGTACTTC.

This clone came up a few times. This chain joins TRBV4-2 and TRBJ1-5, with a tentative D call TRBD1 (6 bases). The CDR3 is 15 residues long. CDR1 is LGHNA and CDR2 is YNFKEQ in the germline V gene. V shed 1 base and J shed 1 base, with 8 bases lying between them. CDR3 bases: TGTGCCAGCAGCCAAGGTACAGGGAGCAATCAGCCCCAGCATTTT. It is translated as CASSQGTGSNQPQHF.

The DNA of the CDR3 is TGTGCCAGCAGTTTATCTCTTGGGGGGAATGGCTACACCTTC. This translates into CASSLSLGGNGYTF. This sequence joins TRBV28 and TRBJ1-2, with D possibly matching TRBD1 (5 bases). Germline V gene lookup returns CDR1 MDHEN and CDR2 SYDVKM. The V and J ends lost 1 base and 6 bases respectively, with 12 bases between them. This CDR3 spans 14 amino acids.

There are a few counts of this clone. This chain connects TRBV9 to TRBJ2-6; D is unresolved. There are 16 residues in the CDR3. CDR1 SGDLS and CDR2 YYNGEE come from the germline V gene. Deletions cut 4 bases from V and 0 bases from J, with 11 bases between. CDR3 bases: TGTGCCAGCAGCCGTAGAAAGAACTCTGGGGCCAACGTCCTGACTTTC. Encoded protein: CASSRRKNSGANVLTF.

In this sample, this clone turned up a few times. This chain links TRBV7-9 with TRBJ1-2, with D hard to call. The CDR3 has 18 amino acids. V lost 6 bases and J lost 1, with 24 bases in between. The germline gives CDR1 SEHNR, CDR2 FQNEAQ (reference sequence). The CDR3 DNA is TGTGCCAGCAGTTTCCCTCATTCGGAGTACGGACGTAACTATGGCTACACCTTC. This codes for CASSFPHSEYGRNYGYTF.

This clone has more than one count but fewer than ten. The J gene is TRBJ2-5, the V gene TRBV25-1, with D uncertain. V was cut by 6 bases and J by 1 base, with 15 bases left in between. The CDR3 extends over 15 amino acids. From germline, CDR1 is MGHDK and CDR2 SYGVNS. CDR3 sequence (DNA): TGTGCCAGCAGCCGGACCCGTGGCCCCCAAGAGACCCAGTACTTC. Its translation: CASSRTRGPQETQYF.

This clone appeared a few times. The chain employs TRBV11-3 and TRBJ2-1; D may be TRBD1 or TRBD2 (5 bases each). V was pared by 5 bases and J by 10 bases, with 18 bases between. CDR1 and CDR2 (germline): SGHNT, YENEEA. The CDR3 spans 14 residues. The CDR3 loop is CASSPRGTGGEQFF. DNA of the CDR3: TGTGCCAGCAGCCCGAGAGGGACCGGCGGGGAGCAGTTCTTC.

V usage is TRBV6-5 and J usage is TRBJ1-2; 7 bases fit TRBD1. The germline gives CDR1 MNHEY, CDR2 SVGAGI. V was clipped by 5 bases and J by 0 bases; unmatched bases: 6. There are 15 residues in the CDR3. CDR3 bases: TGTGCCAGCAGTAAGGGGGACAGCCCTAACTATGGCTACACCTTC. Translating it yields CASSKGDSPNYGYTF.

V gene TRBV5-1 combines with J gene TRBJ2-3; 8 bases agree with TRBD2. Germline V gives CDR1 SGHRS, CDR2 YFSETQ. This CDR3 is built from 18 residues. Germline trimming cut 0 bases from V and 0 bases from J; bases unmatched to any gene: 9. CDR3 loop: CASSLGLASGLSTDTQYF. The DNA of the CDR3 is TGCGCCAGCAGCTTGGGACTAGCTAGCGGGCTTAGCACAGATACGCAGTATTTT.

This rearrangement joins TRBV7-2 to TRBJ2-3, with no clear D. CDR3 length equals 13 residues. V lost 5 bases, J lost 6 bases, and 12 bases lay in between. CDR1 is SGHTA, CDR2 FQGNSA, per germline. The CDR3 sequence is CASSPEPRDTQYF. The CDR3 nucleotides read TGTGCCAGCAGCCCCGAGCCTAGGGATACGCAGTATTTT.

The V gene is TRBV28, the J gene TRBJ2-6; D uncertain. Deletions cut 2 bases from V and 1 base from J, with 9 bases between. CDR1 is MDHEN, CDR2 SYDVKM, per germline. The CDR3 length is 16 residues. CDR3 in DNA: TGTGCCAGCAGTTTAAGGCACTTATCTGGGGCCAACGTCCTGACTTTC. This codes for CASSLRHLSGANVLTF.